These 13 T cell receptor beta chains were sequenced from one sample in a study of radiotherapy plus CTLA-4 blockade in lung cancer. Using immunoSEQ multiplex PCR, the repertoire was profiled, and TCRdb retains in-frame clones only, with some absent. The sample has approximately 65,000 clones, roughly 80% seen once. Here the sequenced sample was peripheral blood, taken from a patient treated with radiotherapy plus ipilimumab. The receptors derive from a human donor with non-small cell lung cancer who had a complete response to radiotherapy plus ipilimumab.

The chain joins TRBV11-3 to TRBJ2-5; 9 positions match TRBD2. The junction had 4 bases not matched to a gene; V was cut back by 3 bases and J by 5 bases. This CDR3 is built from 14 residues. CDR1 and CDR2 from the germline V gene are SGHNT and YENEEA. In DNA form, the CDR3 reads TGTGCCAGCAGCTTGAACGCGGGAGGGGAGACCCAGTACTTC. Protein product: CASSLNAGGETQYF.

The rearrangement links TRBV7-2 to TRBJ1-4; 9 bases line up with TRBD1. Germline CDR1 SGHTA, CDR2 FQGNSA. The CDR3 has 16 amino acids. With V trimmed by 1 base and J by 8 bases, 8 bases remained unmatched. The CDR3 loop reads CASSLGNRGQGEKLFF. As DNA, the CDR3 is TGTGCCAGCAGCTTAGGCAACAGGGGGCAGGGAGAAAAACTGTTTTTT.

CDR3 in amino acids: CASSPDLTDTQYF. CDR3 coding DNA: TGTGCCAGCAGCCCGGACCTCACAGATACGCAGTATTTT. V and J are TRBV14 and TRBJ2-3, with D unresolved. Germline V lookup: CDR1 SGHDN, CDR2 FVKESK. Trimming pared 4 bases from V and 2 bases from J, leaving 7 bases between. This CDR3 has 13 amino acids.

This chain connects TRBV6-6 to TRBJ2-5, with 10 bases fitting TRBD2. The J call is doubtful: the DNA matches TRBJ2-7 better. Germline CDR1 and CDR2: MNHNY and SVGAGI (reference sequence). The CDR3 is made up of 13 amino acids. The CDR3 sequence: CASSTSGAYEQYF. The CDR3 DNA reads TGTGCCAGCAGTACTAGCGGGGCCTACGAGCAGTACTTC.

The table lists this clone with a few counts. This chain links TRBV6-6 with TRBJ1-2, with no clear D. The CDR3 contains 14 residues. V lost 4 bases and J lost 2, with 11 bases in between. Germline V gives CDR1 MNHNY, CDR2 SVGAGI (reference sequence). CDR3 nucleotide sequence: TGTGCCAGCAGTTCAACCTTTGGGAACTATGGCTACACCTTC. Translated, it gives CASSSTFGNYGYTF.

This chain joins TRBV27 and TRBJ1-4; the match to TRBD1 covers 8 bases. The CDR3 contains 15 residues. J was trimmed by 0 bases and V by 6 bases; bases with no gene match: 3. Germline V gene data show CDR1 as MNHEY and CDR2 as SMNVEV (reference sequence). The CDR3 bases are TGTGCCAGCAGCTTACAGGGGGCAACTAATGAAAAACTGTTTTTT. Its translation: CASSLQGATNEKLFF.

This clone has only one observation. V is TRBV5-1 and J is TRBJ1-3, with 8 positions matching TRBD1. V lost 5 bases, J lost 0 bases, and 7 bases stayed unmatched. This CDR3 comprises 16 residues. Germline V gene data show CDR1 as SGHRS and CDR2 as YFSETQ. DNA for the CDR3: TGCGCCAGCAGTCCGGGACAGGTTAACTCTGGAAACACCATATATTTT. This sequence encodes CASSPGQVNSGNTIYF.

The rearrangement joins TRBV30 to TRBJ2-1; perhaps TRBD1 as D (5 bases). V lost 0 bases, J lost 7 bases, and 13 bases lay in between. There are 14 residues in the CDR3. CDR1 and CDR2 (germline): GTSNPN, SVGIG (reference sequence). The CDR3 nucleotides read TGTGCCTGGAGTGTACAAAGGGGTAGGAATGAGCAGTTCTTC. Amino acids: CAWSVQRGRNEQFF.

V gene TRBV5-6 combines with J gene TRBJ2-7, with D perhaps matching TRBD1 (5 bases). Trimming stripped 0 bases from V and 0 bases from J, with 7 bases between. Germline assignment: CDR1 SGHDT and CDR2 YYEEEE. The CDR3 totals 14 residues. CDR3 region: CASSLAGLSYEQYF. In DNA form, the CDR3 reads TGTGCCAGCAGCTTGGCAGGGCTCTCCTACGAGCAGTACTTC. The variable domain in full, completed from reference TRBV5-6 and TRBJ2-7, reads DAGVTQSPTHLIKTRGQQVTLRCSPKSGHDTVSWYQQALGQGPQFIFQYYEEEERQRGNFPDRFSGHQFPNYSSELNVNALLLGDSALYLCASSLAGLSYEQYFGPGTRLTVT.

The V gene is TRBV5-1, the J gene TRBJ2-5, with a weak D call TRBD1 (6 bases). Trimming shortened V by 2 bases and J by 5 bases, and 13 bases separated the two germline ends. The germline CDR1 and CDR2 sequences are SGHRS and YFSETQ. The CDR3 is made up of 14 amino acids. CDR3 in DNA: TGCGCCAGCAGCTTTTACAGGGTCCAGGAGACCCAGTACTTC. Its protein is CASSFYRVQETQYF.

This chain uses TRBV2 with TRBJ1-4; a weak D match, TRBD1 (5 bases). CDR1 is SNHLY, CDR2 FYNNEI, per germline. This CDR3 is 13 amino acids long. The ends were cut back, 0 bases at V and 13 bases at J, with 12 bases in the middle. The CDR3 region is CASSEAPRAGLFF. CDR3 nucleotide sequence: TGTGCCAGCAGTGAAGCGCCCAGGGCAGGACTGTTTTTT.

Remarks on this clone: The same CDR3 is also encoded by other DNA sequences in this sample. This rearrangement joins TRBV14 to TRBJ1-2; D is undetermined. With 4 bases removed from V and 8 bases from J, the gap between germline ends came to 26 bases. The germline V gene has CDR1 SGHDN and CDR2 FVKESK. The CDR3 contains 17 residues. The CDR3 bases are TGTGCCAGCAGCCTTGGGCAGAACCTTTGGATTCCTCACGGCTACACCTTC. It translates to CASSLGQNLWIPHGYTF. The entire variable domain, with the rest obtained from reference TRBV14 and TRBJ1-2, is as follows: EAGVTQFPSHSVIEKGQTVTLRCDPISGHDNLYWYRRVMGKEIKFLLHFVKESKQDESGMPNNRFLAERTGGTYSTLKVQPAELEDSGVYFCASSLGQNLWIPHGYTFGSGTRLTVV.

This chain links TRBV5-1 with TRBJ2-2, with D possibly matching TRBD1 (6 bases). With 3 bases removed from V and 3 bases from J, the gap between germline ends came to 6 bases. The CDR3 is made up of 13 amino acids. Germline loops: CDR1 SGHRS, CDR2 YFSETQ. This CDR3 is CASSSGDTGELFF. CDR3 nucleotide sequence: TGCGCCAGCAGCTCAGGGGACACCGGGGAGCTGTTTTTT.